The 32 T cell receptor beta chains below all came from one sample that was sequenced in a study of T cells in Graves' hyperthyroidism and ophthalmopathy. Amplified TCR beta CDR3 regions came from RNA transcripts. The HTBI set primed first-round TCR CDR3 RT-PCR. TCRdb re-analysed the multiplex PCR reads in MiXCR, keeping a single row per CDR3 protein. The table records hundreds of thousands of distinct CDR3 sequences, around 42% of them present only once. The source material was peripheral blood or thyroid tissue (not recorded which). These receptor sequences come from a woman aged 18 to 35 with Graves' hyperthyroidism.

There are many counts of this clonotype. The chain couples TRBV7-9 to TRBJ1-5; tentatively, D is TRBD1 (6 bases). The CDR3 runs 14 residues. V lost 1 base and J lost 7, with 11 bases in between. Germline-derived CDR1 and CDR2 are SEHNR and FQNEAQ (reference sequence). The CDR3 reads CASSLEGERQPQHF. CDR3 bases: TGTGCCAGCAGCTTAGAGGGGGAGCGGCAGCCCCAGCATTTT. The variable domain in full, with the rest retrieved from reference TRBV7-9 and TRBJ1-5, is DTGVSQNPRHKITKRGQNVTFRCDPISEHNRLYWYRQTLGQGPEFLTYFQNEAQLEKSRLLSDRFSAERPKGSFSTLEIQRTEQGDSAMYLCASSLEGERQPQHFGDGTRLSIL.

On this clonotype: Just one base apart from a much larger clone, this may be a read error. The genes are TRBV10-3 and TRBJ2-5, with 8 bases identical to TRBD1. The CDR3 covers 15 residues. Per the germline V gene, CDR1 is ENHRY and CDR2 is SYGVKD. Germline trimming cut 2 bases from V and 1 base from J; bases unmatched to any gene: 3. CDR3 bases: TGTGCCATCAGTGAGGGCAGGGGGCGCCAAGAGACCCAGTACTTC. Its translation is CAISEGRGRQETQYF.

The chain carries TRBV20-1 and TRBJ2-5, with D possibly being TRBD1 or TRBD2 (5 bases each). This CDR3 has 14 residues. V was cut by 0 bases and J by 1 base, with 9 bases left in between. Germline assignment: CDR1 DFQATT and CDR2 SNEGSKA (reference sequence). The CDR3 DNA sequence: TGCAGTGCTAGAGAAAATGGGGGCCAAGAGACCCAGTACTTC. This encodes CSARENGGQETQYF.

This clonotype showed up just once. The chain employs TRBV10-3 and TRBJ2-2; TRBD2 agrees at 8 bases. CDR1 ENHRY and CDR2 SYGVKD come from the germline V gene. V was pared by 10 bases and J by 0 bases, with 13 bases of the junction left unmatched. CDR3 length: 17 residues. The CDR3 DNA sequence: TGTGCCAGCAGAAAAAAACTAGCGGTCACGAACACCGGGGAGCTGTTTTTT. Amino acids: CASRKKLAVTNTGELFF.

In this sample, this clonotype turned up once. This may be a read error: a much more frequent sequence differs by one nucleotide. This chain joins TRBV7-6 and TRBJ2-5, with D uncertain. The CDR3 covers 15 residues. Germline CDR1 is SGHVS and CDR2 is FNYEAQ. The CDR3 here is CAGSLGYRTQETQYF. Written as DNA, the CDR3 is TGTGCCGGCAGCTTGGGCTACCGAACTCAAGAGACCCAGTACTTC.

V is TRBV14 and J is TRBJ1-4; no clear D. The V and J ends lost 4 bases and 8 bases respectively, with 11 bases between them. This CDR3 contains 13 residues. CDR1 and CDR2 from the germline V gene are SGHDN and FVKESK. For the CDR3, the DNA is TGTGCCAGCAGCCCCGCCTTAGAGGAAAAACTGTTTTTT. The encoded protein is CASSPALEEKLFF.

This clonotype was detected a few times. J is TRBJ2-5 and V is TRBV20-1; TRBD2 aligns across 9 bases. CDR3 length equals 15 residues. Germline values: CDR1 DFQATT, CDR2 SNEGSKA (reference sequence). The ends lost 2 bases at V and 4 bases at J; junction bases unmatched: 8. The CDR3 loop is CSARPPSGTRETQYF. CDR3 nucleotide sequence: TGCAGTGCTAGACCCCCTAGCGGGACAAGAGAGACCCAGTACTTC.

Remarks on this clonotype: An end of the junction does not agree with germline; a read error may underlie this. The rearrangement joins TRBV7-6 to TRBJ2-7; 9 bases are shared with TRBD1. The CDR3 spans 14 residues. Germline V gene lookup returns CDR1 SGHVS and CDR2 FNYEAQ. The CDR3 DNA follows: TGCGCCAGCAGCCAAGGGACAGGGAGAGACGAGCAGTACTTC. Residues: CASSQGTGRDEQYF.

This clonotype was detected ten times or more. The CDR3: CASSDGGLREKLFF. DNA of the CDR3: TGTGCCAGCAGTGACGGGGGACTCCGGGAAAAACTGTTTTTT. V and J are TRBV2 and TRBJ1-4, with D maybe TRBD1 (5 bases). The V gene's germline CDR1 is SNHLY and CDR2 FYNNEI. Trimming took 3 bases from V and 8 from J, leaving 13 bases between them. The length of the CDR3 is 14 residues.

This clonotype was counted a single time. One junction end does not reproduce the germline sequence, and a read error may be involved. DNA of the CDR3: TGTGCCAGCAGCCAAGATGCGGGAGGGGACAACCATGAAGCTTTCTTT. Translation: CASSQDAGGDNHEAFF. The V call is TRBV5-1, the J call TRBJ1-1, with D possibly matching TRBD1 (6 bases). The CDR3 consists of 16 residues. The germline V gene encodes CDR1 SGHRS and CDR2 YFSETQ.

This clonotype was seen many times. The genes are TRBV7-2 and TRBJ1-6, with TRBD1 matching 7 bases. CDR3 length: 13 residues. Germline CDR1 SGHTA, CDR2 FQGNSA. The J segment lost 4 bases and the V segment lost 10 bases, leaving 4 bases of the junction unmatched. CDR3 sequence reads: CAIRGQYNSPLHF. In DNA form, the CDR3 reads TGTGCCATCAGGGGACAGTATAATTCACCCCTCCACTTT.

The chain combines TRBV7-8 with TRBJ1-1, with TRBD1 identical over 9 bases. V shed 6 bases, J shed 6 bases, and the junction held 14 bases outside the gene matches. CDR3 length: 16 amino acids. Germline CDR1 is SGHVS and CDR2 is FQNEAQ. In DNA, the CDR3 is TGTGCCAGCAGACCCCTACCGGGACAGGGTATGGCTGAAGCTTTCTTT. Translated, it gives CASRPLPGQGMAEAFF.

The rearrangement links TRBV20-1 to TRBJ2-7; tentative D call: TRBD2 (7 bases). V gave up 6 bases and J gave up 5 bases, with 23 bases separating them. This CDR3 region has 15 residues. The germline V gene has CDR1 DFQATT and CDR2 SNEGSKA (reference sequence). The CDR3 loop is CSAPIGGLERDEQYF. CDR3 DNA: TGCAGTGCCCCGATCGGGGGGCTCGAGCGTGACGAGCAGTACTTC.

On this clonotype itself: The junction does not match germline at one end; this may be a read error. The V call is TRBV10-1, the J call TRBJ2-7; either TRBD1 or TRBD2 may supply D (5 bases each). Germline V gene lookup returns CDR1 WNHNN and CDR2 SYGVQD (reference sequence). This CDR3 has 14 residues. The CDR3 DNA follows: TGTGCTAGTGGTCCCGGGTACGGGGCTGACGAGCAGTACTTC. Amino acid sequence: CASGPGYGADEQYF.

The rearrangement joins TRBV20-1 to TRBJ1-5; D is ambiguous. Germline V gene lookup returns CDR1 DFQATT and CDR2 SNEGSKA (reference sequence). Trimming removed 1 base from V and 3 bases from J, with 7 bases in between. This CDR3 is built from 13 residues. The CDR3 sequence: CSARGRVNQPQHF. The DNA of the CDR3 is TGCAGTGCTAGAGGAAGGGTCAATCAGCCCCAGCATTTT.

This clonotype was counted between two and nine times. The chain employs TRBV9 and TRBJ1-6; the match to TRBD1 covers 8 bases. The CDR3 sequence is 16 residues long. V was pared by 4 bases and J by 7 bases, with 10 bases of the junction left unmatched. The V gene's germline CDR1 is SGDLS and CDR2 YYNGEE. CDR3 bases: TGTGCCAGCAGCTTAGGGCAGGGGGCGATAAATTCACCCCTCCACTTT. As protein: CASSLGQGAINSPLHF.

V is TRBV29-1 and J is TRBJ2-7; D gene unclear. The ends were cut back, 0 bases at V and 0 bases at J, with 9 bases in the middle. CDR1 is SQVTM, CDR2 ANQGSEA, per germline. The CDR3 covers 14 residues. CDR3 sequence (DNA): TGCAGCGTTGAAGATGAGGCAGTCTCCTACGAGCAGTACTTC. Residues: CSVEDEAVSYEQYF.

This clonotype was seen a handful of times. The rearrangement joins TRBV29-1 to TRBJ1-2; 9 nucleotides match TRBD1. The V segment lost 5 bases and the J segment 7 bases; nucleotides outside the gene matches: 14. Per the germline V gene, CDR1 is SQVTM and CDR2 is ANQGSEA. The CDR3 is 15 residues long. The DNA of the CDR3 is TGCAGCGTTTCGCACCCGGGACAGGGAATAGGTGGCTACACCTTC. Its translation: CSVSHPGQGIGGYTF.

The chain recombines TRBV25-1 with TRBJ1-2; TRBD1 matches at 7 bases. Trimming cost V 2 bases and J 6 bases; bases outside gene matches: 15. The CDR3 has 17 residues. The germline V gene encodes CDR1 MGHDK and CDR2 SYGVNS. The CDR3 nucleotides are TGTGCCAGCAGTGAAGTACGGTTCAGGGGGATAGAGGATGGCTACACCTTC. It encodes CASSEVRFRGIEDGYTF.

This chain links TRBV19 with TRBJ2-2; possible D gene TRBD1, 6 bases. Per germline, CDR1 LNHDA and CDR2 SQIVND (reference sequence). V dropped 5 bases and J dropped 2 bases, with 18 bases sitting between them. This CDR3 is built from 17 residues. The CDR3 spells CASSSSRTEANTGELFF. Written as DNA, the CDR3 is TGTGCCAGTAGTTCCTCAAGGACAGAAGCTAACACCGGGGAGCTGTTTTTT.

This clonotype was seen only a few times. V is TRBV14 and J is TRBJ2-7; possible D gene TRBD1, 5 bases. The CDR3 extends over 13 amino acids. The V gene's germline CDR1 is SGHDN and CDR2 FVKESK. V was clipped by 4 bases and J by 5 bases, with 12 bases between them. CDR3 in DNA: TGTGCCAGCAGCCCCCAAGGGGTCGACGAGCAGTACTTC. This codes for CASSPQGVDEQYF.

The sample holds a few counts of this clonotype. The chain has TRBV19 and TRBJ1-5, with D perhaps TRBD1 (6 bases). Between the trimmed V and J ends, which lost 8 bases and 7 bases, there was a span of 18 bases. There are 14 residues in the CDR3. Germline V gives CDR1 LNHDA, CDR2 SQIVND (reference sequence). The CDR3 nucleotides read TGTGCCAGTGGATTCGGACAGAACGGCCAGCCCCAGCATTTT. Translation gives CASGFGQNGQPQHF.

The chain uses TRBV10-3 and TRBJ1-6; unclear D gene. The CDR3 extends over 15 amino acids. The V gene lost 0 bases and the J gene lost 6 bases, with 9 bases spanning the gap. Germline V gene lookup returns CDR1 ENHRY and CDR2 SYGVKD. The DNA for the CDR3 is TGTGCCATCAGTGAGTCAAGCGGGAGTAATTCACCCCTCCACTTT. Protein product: CAISESSGSNSPLHF.

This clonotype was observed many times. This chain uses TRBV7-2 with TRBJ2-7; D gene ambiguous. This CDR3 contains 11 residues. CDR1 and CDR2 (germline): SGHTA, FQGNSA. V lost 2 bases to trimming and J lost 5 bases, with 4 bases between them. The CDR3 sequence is CASSLIHEQYF. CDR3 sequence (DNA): TGTGCCAGCAGCTTAATCCACGAGCAGTACTTC.

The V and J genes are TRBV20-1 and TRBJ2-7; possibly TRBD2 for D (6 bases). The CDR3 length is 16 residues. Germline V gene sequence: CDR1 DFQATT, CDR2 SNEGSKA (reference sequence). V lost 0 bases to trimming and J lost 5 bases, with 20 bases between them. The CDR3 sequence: CSARDLFGRTVDEQYF. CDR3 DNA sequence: TGCAGTGCTAGAGATCTTTTCGGGAGAACCGTTGACGAGCAGTACTTC.

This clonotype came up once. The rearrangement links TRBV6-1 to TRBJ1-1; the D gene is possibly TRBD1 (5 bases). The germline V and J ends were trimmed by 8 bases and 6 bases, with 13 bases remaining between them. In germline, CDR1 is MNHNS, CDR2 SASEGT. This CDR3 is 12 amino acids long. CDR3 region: CASPNQGPEAFF. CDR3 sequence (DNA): TGTGCCAGCCCGAACCAGGGACCTGAAGCTTTCTTT.

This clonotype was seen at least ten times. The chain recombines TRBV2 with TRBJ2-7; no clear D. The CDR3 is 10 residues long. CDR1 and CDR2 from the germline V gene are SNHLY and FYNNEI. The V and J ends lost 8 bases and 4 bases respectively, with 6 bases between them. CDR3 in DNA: TGTGCCAGCCGCGCATACGAGCAGTACTTC. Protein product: CASRAYEQYF.

This chain's CDR3 is CASSQGTVLSGNTIYF. In DNA, the CDR3 is TGTGCCAGCAGCCAAGGGACAGTCCTCTCTGGAAACACCATATATTTT. V gene TRBV16 combines with J gene TRBJ1-3, with 7 positions matching TRBD1. Germline CDR1 is KGHSY and CDR2 is FQNENV. The CDR3 totals 16 residues. The V and J ends lost 2 bases and 0 bases, in that order; junction bases with no gene match: 4.

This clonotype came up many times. The CDR3 sequence: CASRDTSTYEQYF. The CDR3 DNA sequence: TGTGCCAGCCGGGACACCTCTACCTACGAGCAGTACTTC. The genes are TRBV2 and TRBJ2-7; possibly TRBD1 for D (6 bases). The CDR3 contains 13 residues. From germline, CDR1 is SNHLY and CDR2 FYNNEI. V lost 8 bases and J 2 bases, leaving 13 bases between the germline ends.

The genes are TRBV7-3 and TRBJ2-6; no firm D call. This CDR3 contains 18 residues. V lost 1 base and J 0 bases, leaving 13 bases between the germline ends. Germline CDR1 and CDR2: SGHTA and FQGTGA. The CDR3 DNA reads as TGTGCCAGCAGCTTAAGGGCCCCCCCAATCTCTGGGGCCAACGTCCTGACTTTC. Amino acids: CASSLRAPPISGANVLTF.

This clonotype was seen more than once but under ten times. The CDR3 is CASRETQYF. CDR3 DNA: TGTGCTAGCCGTGAGACCCAGTACTTC. The rearrangement uses TRBV2 and TRBJ2-5; D is undetermined. This CDR3 spans 9 amino acids. Germline CDR1 is SNHLY and CDR2 is FYNNEI.

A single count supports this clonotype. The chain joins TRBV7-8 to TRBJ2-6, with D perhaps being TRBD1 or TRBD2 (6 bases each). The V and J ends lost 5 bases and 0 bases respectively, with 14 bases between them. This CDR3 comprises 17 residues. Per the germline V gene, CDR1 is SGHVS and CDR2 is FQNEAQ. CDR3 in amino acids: CASSVEGGGSGANVLTF. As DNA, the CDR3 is TGTGCCAGCAGCGTTGAAGGAGGGGGCTCTGGGGCCAACGTCCTGACTTTC. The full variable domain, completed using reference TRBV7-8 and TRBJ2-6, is GAGVSQSPRYKVAKRGQDVALRCDPISGHVSLFWYQQALGQGPEFLTYFQNEAQLDKSGLPSDRFFAERPEGSVSTLKIQRTQQEDSAVYLCASSVEGGGSGANVLTFGAGSRLTVL.